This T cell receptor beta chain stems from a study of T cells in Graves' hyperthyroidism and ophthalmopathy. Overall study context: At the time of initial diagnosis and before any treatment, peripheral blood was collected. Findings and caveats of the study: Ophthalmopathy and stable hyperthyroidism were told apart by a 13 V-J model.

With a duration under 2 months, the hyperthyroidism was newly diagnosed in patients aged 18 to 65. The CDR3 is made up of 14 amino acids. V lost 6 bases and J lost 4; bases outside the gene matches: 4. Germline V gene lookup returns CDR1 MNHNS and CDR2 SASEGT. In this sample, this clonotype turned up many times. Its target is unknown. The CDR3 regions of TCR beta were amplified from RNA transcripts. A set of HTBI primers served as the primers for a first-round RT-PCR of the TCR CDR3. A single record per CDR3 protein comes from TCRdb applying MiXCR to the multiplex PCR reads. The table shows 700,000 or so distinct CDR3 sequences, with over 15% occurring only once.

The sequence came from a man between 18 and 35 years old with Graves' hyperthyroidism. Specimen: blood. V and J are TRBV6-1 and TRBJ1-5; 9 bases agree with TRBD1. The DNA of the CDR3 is TGTGCCAGCAGCATCGACAGGGGGAATCAGCCCCAGCATTTT. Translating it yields CASSIDRGNQPQHF.